Presented here are 31 T cell receptor beta chains from one specimen sequenced in a study of OX40 agonist ivuxolimab in advanced cancers. Sequencing was performed with immunoSEQ multiplex PCR; in TCRdb, only in-frame clones are kept and a portion is missing. The sample lists fewer than 15,000 clones; approximately 84% were seen once. The sequencing used CD4+ or CD8+ T cells sorted from blood, collected in a trial of the OX40 agonist ivuxolimab. The source is an adult with an advanced solid tumor such as melanoma, head and neck, liver or kidney cancer.

The CDR3 nucleotides are TGTGCCAGCAGTTACAACCCTAGCCAGTACGAGCAGTACTTC. Protein: CASSYNPSQYEQYF. The chain combines TRBV6-5 with TRBJ2-7, with D perhaps TRBD2 (5 bases). V was trimmed by 2 bases and J by 4 bases, leaving 12 bases between them. CDR1 is MNHEY and CDR2 is SVGAGI in the germline V gene. The CDR3 consists of 14 residues.

The rearrangement joins TRBV2 to TRBJ1-5; D unclear. Per the germline V gene, CDR1 is SNHLY and CDR2 is FYNNEI. Trimming stripped 8 bases from V and 4 bases from J, with 9 bases between. The CDR3 has 12 residues. The CDR3 sequence: CASALANQPQHF. The CDR3 DNA sequence: TGTGCCAGCGCCCTAGCGAATCAGCCCCAGCATTTT.

The chain carries TRBV21-1 and TRBJ1-1; the DNA was not compared with TRBD1, the D call given in the table. TRBV21-1 has pseudogene status. CDR3 length: 14 amino acids. The CDR3 bases are TGTGCCAGCAGCAAAGGAGACAGGGCCACTGAAGCTTTCTTT. It yields the protein CASSKGDRATEAFF.

The genes are TRBV7-9 and TRBJ2-7; 9 bases align to TRBD1. The CDR3 is 14 residues long. V lost 7 bases and J lost 3; bases outside the gene matches: 7. Germline assignment: CDR1 SEHNR and CDR2 FQNEAQ (reference sequence). In nucleotides, the CDR3 is TGTGCCAGCATCGGACAGGGGAATGACTACGAGCAGTACTTC. This translates into CASIGQGNDYEQYF.

This clone appeared once. The chain recombines TRBV19 with TRBJ2-7, with TRBD2 as a possible D gene (6 bases). Deletions cut 7 bases from V and 6 bases from J, with 16 bases between. Per the germline V gene, CDR1 is LNHDA and CDR2 is SQIVND (reference sequence). The CDR3 runs to 13 residues. The CDR3 is CASTSTSMGEQYF. The CDR3 coding sequence is TGTGCCAGTACCTCGACTAGTATGGGCGAGCAGTACTTC.

The genes are TRBV2 and TRBJ2-3, with 13 bases lining up with TRBD2. CDR1 and CDR2 from the germline V gene are SNHLY and FYNNEI. The CDR3 length is 18 residues. Trimming removed 6 bases from V and 5 bases from J; junction bases left unmatched: 14. The CDR3 region is CASRMTLLAGGPLDTQYF. In nucleotides, the CDR3 is TGTGCCAGCAGGATGACCCTACTAGCGGGAGGGCCTTTAGATACGCAGTATTTT.

V gene TRBV29-1 combines with J gene TRBJ2-1, with D perhaps TRBD1 (5 bases). Germline CDR1 SQVTM, CDR2 ANQGSEA. CDR3 length: 14 residues. Trimming cost V 3 bases and J 5 bases, with 14 bases left between them. The CDR3 spells CSVEGLFKHNEQFF. Written as DNA, the CDR3 is TGCAGCGTTGAGGGGCTATTCAAACACAATGAGCAGTTCTTC.

The rearrangement joins TRBV11-1 to TRBJ2-3, with a tentative D call TRBD2 (5 bases). CDR1 and CDR2 (germline): SGHAT, FQDESV (reference sequence). Trimming removed 2 bases from V and 3 bases from J, with 15 bases in between. The CDR3 is 16 amino acids. The CDR3 DNA reads TGTGCCAGCAGCTTACGGCGAGGAGGTGGGACAGATACGCAGTATTTT. It codes for CASSLRRGGGTDTQYF.

The V call is TRBV9, the J call TRBJ1-1; tentative D call: TRBD1 (6 bases). The germline CDR1 and CDR2 sequences are SGDLS and YYNGEE. V was pared by 4 bases and J by 6 bases, with 16 bases between. This CDR3 contains 14 residues. CDR3 region: CASSPDTGWAEAFF. In DNA, the CDR3 is TGTGCCAGCAGCCCAGATACAGGGTGGGCTGAAGCTTTCTTT.

The J gene is TRBJ2-3, the V gene TRBV7-3; no firm D call. The CDR3 totals 15 residues. Germline loops: CDR1 SGHTA, CDR2 FQGTGA. Trimming removed 3 bases at V and 1 base at J, with 11 bases between. The CDR3: CASSLVHSRTDTQYF. The CDR3 DNA sequence: TGTGCCAGCAGCTTGGTTCACTCTCGCACAGATACGCAGTATTTT.

V and J are TRBV5-1 and TRBJ1-2, with unresolved D. Germline-derived CDR1 and CDR2 are SGHRS and YFSETQ. The CDR3 is 13 amino acids. Trimming cost V 0 bases and J 4 bases, with 7 bases left between them. CDR3 sequence reads: CASSLETFYGYTF. DNA for the CDR3: TGCGCCAGCAGCTTGGAAACGTTCTATGGCTACACCTTC.

The chain carries TRBV28 and TRBJ2-5, with 9 bases aligning to TRBD1. Trimming took 5 bases from V and 1 from J; bases not matched to a gene: 14. CDR3 length: 18 residues. Germline V gene sequence: CDR1 MDHEN, CDR2 SYDVKM. In DNA form, the CDR3 reads TGTGCCAGCAGTCGTCCCGGGACAGGGTATGGAGCCCAAGAGACCCAGTACTTC. The encoded protein is CASSRPGTGYGAQETQYF.

The V gene is TRBV6-5, the J gene TRBJ2-1; D is undetermined. V was pared by 0 bases and J by 0 bases, with 9 bases between. From germline, CDR1 is MNHEY and CDR2 SVGAGI. The CDR3 sequence is 16 residues long. CDR3 DNA: TGTGCCAGCAGTTACTCGGGCGCCCCCTCCTACAATGAGCAGTTCTTC. Translated, it gives CASSYSGAPSYNEQFF.

This sequence joins TRBV7-5 and TRBJ1-3; the DNA was not used to check the table's D call, TRBD1. TRBV7-5 is reported as a pseudogene. The CDR3 runs to 16 residues. In DNA, the CDR3 is TGTGCCAGAAGCCATAGGGGGTACTTCTCTGGAAACACCATATATTTT. This gives the protein CARSHRGYFSGNTIYF.

This clone was observed a single time. This chain links TRBV28 with TRBJ1-2; 8 positions agree with TRBD1. Germline-derived CDR1 and CDR2 are MDHEN and SYDVKM. The CDR3 runs to 14 residues. J was trimmed by 2 bases and V by 8 bases; bases with no gene match: 7. Here the CDR3 DNA reads TGTGCCAGCGACGGACAGGGACGCAACTATGGCTACACCTTC. Translating it yields CASDGQGRNYGYTF.

The genes are TRBV4-1 and TRBJ1-1; D is uncertain. Germline V gives CDR1 MGHRA, CDR2 YSYEKL. CDR3 length: 15 residues. Deletions cut 4 bases from V and 1 base from J, with 13 bases between. The CDR3 sequence is CASSPLRDGNTEAFF. The CDR3 DNA reads as TGCGCCAGCAGCCCCTTAAGGGATGGGAACACTGAAGCTTTCTTT.

The rearrangement joins TRBV28 to TRBJ2-4; tentative D call: TRBD2 (5 bases). CDR1 and CDR2 from the germline V gene are MDHEN and SYDVKM. The CDR3 covers 15 residues. Trimming left V 6 bases short and J 0 bases short, with 12 bases between. In DNA form, the CDR3 reads TGTGCCAGCAGACCACGAGGGTTAGCCAAAAACATTCAGTACTTC. Its translation: CASRPRGLAKNIQYF. Combining the CDR3 with reference TRBV28 and TRBJ2-4 gives the whole variable domain DVKVTQSSRYLVKRTGEKVFLECVQDMDHENMFWYRQDPGLGLRLIYFSYDVKMKEKGDIPEGYSVSREKKERFSLILESASTNQTSMYLCASRPRGLAKNIQYFGAGTRLSVL.

V gene TRBV9 combines with J gene TRBJ2-1; tentatively, D is TRBD2 (6 bases). The germline gives CDR1 SGDLS, CDR2 YYNGEE. The CDR3 extends over 11 amino acids. The V end lost 3 bases, the J end lost 10 bases, and 8 bases lay between the germline ends. In nucleotides, the CDR3 is TGTGCCAGCAGCGCGGCGGGGGAGCAGTTCTTC. Translation: CASSAAGEQFF.

The V call is TRBV7-6, the J call TRBJ2-3; the D gene is possibly TRBD1 (6 bases). Germline-derived CDR1 and CDR2 are SGHVS and FNYEAQ. Trimming took off 2 bases at V and 1 base at J, with 7 bases between the two ends. CDR3 length: 14 residues. CDR3 bases: TGTGCCAGCAGCTTATCAGGGGGCACAGATACGCAGTATTTT. This translates into CASSLSGGTDTQYF.

CDR3: CASSLGGSGRSEQFF. CDR3 nucleotides: TGTGCCAGCAGCTTAGGGGGTAGCGGGCGATCTGAGCAGTTCTTC. The chain joins TRBV11-3 to TRBJ2-1; 7 positions match TRBD2. CDR3 size: 15 residues. Per germline, CDR1 SGHNT and CDR2 YENEEA. J was trimmed by 9 bases and V by 1 base; bases with no gene match: 9.

V gene TRBV7-9 combines with J gene TRBJ2-5; no firm D call. CDR1 and CDR2 (germline): SEHNR, FQNEAQ (reference sequence). V lost 4 bases and J 4 bases, leaving 10 bases between the germline ends. The length of the CDR3 is 13 residues. The CDR3 region is CASSSYTAETQYF. The CDR3 DNA reads TGTGCCAGCAGCTCCTACACGGCAGAGACCCAGTACTTC.

This chain connects TRBV7-6 to TRBJ2-1, with TRBD2 identical over 8 bases. The CDR3 consists of 15 residues. Germline V gives CDR1 SGHVS, CDR2 FNYEAQ. Trimming took 1 base from V and 7 from J; bases not matched to a gene: 6. CDR3 DNA: TGTGCCAGCAGCTTAGGGGGACTAGTTAGGAATGAGCAGTTCTTC. It encodes CASSLGGLVRNEQFF.

This chain joins TRBV7-2 and TRBJ2-7; a weak D match, TRBD2 (5 bases). The germline gives CDR1 SGHTA, CDR2 FQGNSA. Trimming removed 1 base at V and 2 bases at J, with 9 bases between. The CDR3 loop spans 14 amino acids. The CDR3 loop reads CASSLVGETYEQYF. The CDR3 DNA follows: TGTGCCAGCAGCTTAGTCGGGGAGACCTACGAGCAGTACTTC.

This chain uses TRBV9 with TRBJ2-1; no definite D call. Germline loops: CDR1 SGDLS, CDR2 YYNGEE. The V end lost 4 bases, the J end lost 8 bases, and 19 bases lay between the germline ends. This CDR3 is 15 amino acids long. CDR3 sequence reads: CASSPPVVADYEQFF. The CDR3 nucleotides are TGTGCCAGCAGCCCCCCGGTTGTGGCCGACTATGAGCAGTTCTTC. The full variable domain, its missing parts supplied by reference TRBV9 and TRBJ2-1, is DSGVTQTPKHLITATGQRVTLRCSPRSGDLSVYWYQQSLDQGLQFLIQYYNGEERAKGNILERFSAQQFPDLHSELNLSSLELGDSALYFCASSPPVVADYEQFFGPGTRLTVL.

The J gene is TRBJ2-5, the V gene TRBV9; D is ambiguous. The CDR3 consists of 15 residues. Germline assignment: CDR1 SGDLS and CDR2 YYNGEE. V was shortened by 3 bases and J by 2 bases, with 14 bases between the two germline ends. The CDR3 DNA is TGTGCCAGCAGCGCCCTGGACGGTTATCAAGAGACCCAGTACTTC. Translation gives CASSALDGYQETQYF. Filled out from reference TRBV9 and TRBJ2-5, the complete variable domain reads DSGVTQTPKHLITATGQRVTLRCSPRSGDLSVYWYQQSLDQGLQFLIQYYNGEERAKGNILERFSAQQFPDLHSELNLSSLELGDSALYFCASSALDGYQETQYFGPGTRLLVL.

The V call is TRBV9, the J call TRBJ2-7; TRBD2 agrees at 12 bases. The junction had 5 bases not matched to a gene; V was cut back by 4 bases and J by 0 bases. Germline V lookup: CDR1 SGDLS, CDR2 YYNGEE. There are 16 residues in the CDR3. CDR3 coding DNA: TGTGCCAGCAGCCCCACGACTAGCGGGAGCTCCTACGAGCAGTACTTC. It is translated as CASSPTTSGSSYEQYF.

In DNA form, the CDR3 reads TGCGCCAGCGGGAAAGACTCAGCTAGCACAGATACGCAGTATTTT. Translating it yields CASGKDSASTDTQYF. This chain connects TRBV10-1 to TRBJ2-3; no clear D. The CDR3 is 15 residues long. Trimming removed 8 bases from V and 0 bases from J, with 15 bases in between. Germline V lookup: CDR1 WNHNN, CDR2 SYGVQD (reference sequence).

The chain employs TRBV7-9 and TRBJ2-1; TRBD1 matches at 7 bases. CDR3 length: 15 residues. V shed 8 bases, J shed 8 bases, and the junction held 15 bases outside the gene matches. The V gene's germline CDR1 is SEHNR and CDR2 FQNEAQ (reference sequence). The CDR3 here is CASPGLLERGHEQFF. In DNA, the CDR3 is TGTGCCAGCCCTGGTTTATTGGAAAGGGGGCATGAGCAGTTCTTC.

The rearrangement uses TRBV6-5 and TRBJ2-3; 8 bases are shared with TRBD1. Germline CDR1 and CDR2: MNHEY and SVGAGI. Germline trimming cut 6 bases from V and 8 bases from J; bases unmatched to any gene: 4. The CDR3 has 12 amino acids. The CDR3 reads CASSPQGGTQYF. In DNA form, the CDR3 reads TGTGCCAGCAGCCCACAGGGGGGTACGCAGTATTTT.

The rearrangement joins TRBV2 to TRBJ2-7, with 10 bases identical to TRBD2. The junction had 4 bases not matched to a gene; V was cut back by 2 bases and J by 0 bases. Germline values: CDR1 SNHLY, CDR2 FYNNEI. The CDR3 contains 16 residues. The CDR3 loop reads CASSEWLAGGSYEQYF. CDR3 in DNA: TGTGCCAGCAGTGAATGGTTAGCGGGGGGCTCCTACGAGCAGTACTTC. The variable domain in full, with the rest retrieved from reference TRBV2 and TRBJ2-7, is EPEVTQTPSHQVTQMGQEVILRCVPISNHLYFYWYRQILGQKVEFLVSFYNNEISEKSEIFDDQFSVERPDGSNFTLKIRSTKLEDSAMYFCASSEWLAGGSYEQYFGPGTRLTVT.

The chain employs TRBV5-5 and TRBJ2-2, with a tentative D call TRBD2 (6 bases). This CDR3 has 15 residues. Germline CDR1 and CDR2: SGHKS and YYEKEE (reference sequence). V dropped 3 bases and J dropped 8 bases, with 17 bases sitting between them. The CDR3 is CASSYRQDGGGELFF. Here the CDR3 DNA reads TGTGCCAGCAGCTATCGACAAGATGGAGGGGGGGAGCTGTTTTTT.